The entry below describes one TCR beta chain. The data were taken from a study of preoperative IRX-2 immunotherapy in early breast cancer. TCRdb's copy holds only in-frame clones and misses some; the assay was immunoSEQ multiplex PCR. This table has about 62,000 clones, roughly 95% appearing once. Germline CDR1 is SGHTA and CDR2 is FQGTGA. The CDR3 has 13 amino acids. Deletions cut 5 bases from V and 3 bases from J, with 10 bases between. Treatment denoted: preoperative locoregional IRX-2 cytokine immunotherapy. Patients received preoperative, locoregional IRX-2 cytokine immunotherapy in a phase Ib study.

The chain joins TRBV7-3 to TRBJ2-5; unclear D gene. This sequence originates from a human donor with breast cancer. Sampling took place from a patient treated with IRX-2 immunotherapy. CDR3 coding DNA: TGTGCCAGCAGCCCAAGTGGGGAAGAGACCCAGTACTTC. As protein: CASSPSGEETQYF.